The next 13 T cell receptor beta chains were all read from a single sample in a study of cytomegalovirus exposure and HLA in healthy donors. The PCR was carried out with 60 Vbeta primers and 13 Jbeta primers. Clones were read by immunoSEQ multiplex PCR, and TCRdb kept only the in-frame ones, dropping some. The data show under 200,000 clones, about 85% seen once. The specimen sequenced was PBMCs. The source of these receptors is a man aged 25-40 years in good health and CMV-seropositive.

This clone appeared a few times. The V and J genes are TRBV6-6 and TRBJ2-7; D remains unclear. The germline gives CDR1 MNHNY, CDR2 SVGAGI (reference sequence). CDR3 size: 11 residues. Trimming stripped 5 bases from V and 5 bases from J, with 7 bases between. CDR3 nucleotide sequence: TGTGCCAGCAGTGTGCTAGACGAGCAGTACTTC. Amino acids: CASSVLDEQYF.

The chain carries TRBV11-2 and TRBJ2-3, with 7 nucleotides matching TRBD1. Germline V gene lookup returns CDR1 SGHAT and CDR2 FQNNGV. J was trimmed by 4 bases and V by 2 bases; bases with no gene match: 3. This CDR3 has 14 residues. DNA of the CDR3: TGTGCCAGCAGCTTACGTACAGGGGCAGATACGCAGTATTTT. Its protein is CASSLRTGADTQYF.

The rearrangement links TRBV6-6 to TRBJ1-2; 7 bases are a match to TRBD1. The V gene's germline CDR1 is MNHNY and CDR2 SVGAGI (reference sequence). CDR3 length: 16 amino acids. With V trimmed by 0 bases and J by 7 bases, 11 bases remained unmatched. This chain's CDR3 is CASSYSTGFRVSGYTF. The CDR3 DNA sequence: TGTGCCAGCAGTTACTCGACAGGGTTTCGTGTAAGTGGCTACACCTTC.

The genes are TRBV11-3 and TRBJ2-3, with 9 positions matching TRBD2. This CDR3 spans 15 amino acids. The V and J ends lost 4 bases and 7 bases, in that order; junction bases with no gene match: 9. Germline CDR1 and CDR2: SGHNT and YENEEA. The CDR3 reads CASSSTSGHKYTQYF. CDR3 DNA sequence: TGTGCCAGCAGCTCAACTAGCGGGCACAAATATACGCAGTATTTT.

This clone was detected only once. V usage is TRBV5-4 and J usage is TRBJ2-5; 15 bases line up with TRBD2. Germline CDR1 is SGHNT and CDR2 is YYREEE (reference sequence). Trimming at V came to 7 bases and at J to 2 bases, leaving 12 bases not matched to a gene. The CDR3 runs 18 residues. The CDR3 sequence is CASAGTSGRRSEQETQYF. Written as DNA, the CDR3 is TGTGCCAGCGCCGGGACTAGCGGGAGGAGGTCGGAACAAGAGACCCAGTACTTC. Full variable domain (rest looked up from reference TRBV5-4 and TRBJ2-5): ETGVTQSPTHLIKTRGQQVTLRCSSQSGHNTVSWYQQALGQGPQFIFQYYREEENGRGNFPPRFSGLQFPNYSSELNVNALELDDSALYLCASAGTSGRRSEQETQYFGPGTRLLVL.

The chain has TRBV27 and TRBJ2-4; 15 bases map to TRBD2. The junction had 2 bases not matched to a gene; V was cut back by 9 bases and J by 5 bases. The CDR3 is 14 amino acids. Germline assignment: CDR1 MNHEY and CDR2 SMNVEV (reference sequence). The CDR3, as DNA: TGTGCCAGTTGGACTAGCGGGAGGGAAAACATTCAGTACTTC. Amino acids: CASWTSGRENIQYF.

The chain links TRBV15 to TRBJ1-5; D gene uncertain. Germline CDR1 reads LNHNV; CDR2 reads YYDKDF (reference sequence). Trimming pared 0 bases from V and 5 bases from J, leaving 11 bases between. The CDR3 covers 15 residues. CDR3 bases: TGTGCCACCAGCAGAGATGGCAGGTGGCATCAGCCCCAGCATTTT. Amino acids: CATSRDGRWHQPQHF.

The chain combines TRBV6-1 with TRBJ2-5; the D gene is possibly TRBD1 (6 bases). This CDR3 spans 15 amino acids. Per germline, CDR1 MNHNS and CDR2 SASEGT. The V and J ends lost 8 bases and 7 bases respectively, with 23 bases between them. The CDR3 here is CASPDPRASGVTQYF. The CDR3 coding sequence is TGTGCCAGCCCTGACCCCAGGGCCTCAGGGGTGACCCAGTACTTC.

The V call is TRBV7-2, the J call TRBJ2-5; 11 positions agree with TRBD2. This CDR3 is built from 16 residues. V shed 5 bases, J shed 1 base, and the junction held 6 bases outside the gene matches. Germline-derived CDR1 and CDR2 are SGHTA and FQGNSA. CDR3: CASSLSGLAGQETQYF. CDR3 in DNA: TGTGCCAGCAGCCTGTCCGGACTAGCGGGCCAAGAGACCCAGTACTTC. Variable domain in full (rest from reference TRBV7-2 and TRBJ2-5): GAGVSQSPSNKVTEKGKDVELRCDPISGHTALYWYRQSLGQGLEFLIYFQGNSAPDKSGLPSDRFSAERTGGSVSTLTIQRTQQEDSAVYLCASSLSGLAGQETQYFGPGTRLLVL.

The V gene is TRBV7-9, the J gene TRBJ1-3; TRBD1 matches 8 bases. Germline CDR1 and CDR2: SEHNR and FQNEAQ (reference sequence). The length of the CDR3 is 17 residues. The junction had 9 bases not matched to a gene; V was cut back by 4 bases and J by 1 base. CDR3 sequence (DNA): TGTGCCAGCAGCTCTTGGGGACAGGTCCTATCTGGAAACACCATATATTTT. Translation gives CASSSWGQVLSGNTIYF.

This chain connects TRBV18 to TRBJ1-1, with D maybe TRBD1 (5 bases). Germline CDR1 reads KGHSH; CDR2 reads LQKENI. The V and J ends lost 3 bases and 5 bases respectively, with 10 bases between them. CDR3 length: 13 amino acids. CDR3 coding DNA: TGTGCCAGCTCACCGGCGCAGGGAACTGAAGCTTTCTTT. This translates into CASSPAQGTEAFF.

Only one count was recorded for this clone. The genes are TRBV5-6 and TRBJ2-7, with D possibly TRBD1 on 5 matching bases. The CDR3 spans 14 residues. V was cut by 3 bases and J by 2 bases, with 12 bases left in between. Germline values: CDR1 SGHDT, CDR2 YYEEEE. The CDR3 DNA is TGTGCCAGCAGCTCGGTCGACAGTCCCTACGAGCAGTACGTC. It yields the protein CASSSVDSPYEQYV.

The rearrangement joins TRBV6-6 to TRBJ1-3; 7 bases match TRBD1. CDR1 and CDR2 from the germline V gene are MNHNY and SVGAGI (reference sequence). This CDR3 contains 14 residues. Germline trimming cut 5 bases from V and 2 bases from J; bases unmatched to any gene: 3. The CDR3 bases are TGTGCCAGCAGTGGCACAGGGGCTGGAAACACCATATATTTT. Amino acid sequence: CASSGTGAGNTIYF.